The sequence of this TCR beta chain was determined in a study of OX40 agonist ivuxolimab in advanced cancers. Regarding the research as a whole: Ivuxolimab was an agonistic, fully human IgG2 monoclonal antibody directed against OX40 (CD134), a costimulatory receptor. Intravenous ivuxolimab was administered to patients every 2 weeks at six dose levels: 0.01, 0.1, 0.3, 1.5, 3 and 10 mg/kg. Of the roughly 51 patients in dose escalation, 19 had hepatocellular carcinoma, about 15 had melanoma, 9 had renal cell carcinoma and 9 had head and neck cancer. The dose-escalation cohort was 80% to 90% male with a mean age of approximately 60 years, ranging from roughly 23 to 80. Patients were allowed to have had prior anti-PD-1, anti-PD-L1 or anti-CTLA-4 therapy, and approximately 40% of the dose-escalation patients had previously received checkpoint inhibitors. Partial responses were achieved by three dose-escalation patients, of whom one had hepatocellular carcinoma and two had cutaneous melanoma. Peripheral TCRbeta sequencing was intended to test whether TCR sequence diversity was altered and clonal T-cell expansion was caused by ivuxolimab. The paper reports the monotherapy dose-escalation portion (N of about 50 patients) of the phase I ivuxolimab trial.

Beyond this particular receptor, the publication reports: At doses of 0.1 to 3.0 mg/kg, clonal expansion of both CD4+ and CD8+ blood T cells was observed from baseline to week 6. After ivuxolimab, CD8+ T cells had more expanded clones than CD4+ T cells on average. Partial responders in the 0.1-3.0 mg/kg groups had among the lowest normalized peripheral clonal expansion, especially among CD8+ T cells. Which antigens the clonally expanded peripheral T cells were specific for was not determined. Low levels of normalized T-cell clonal expansion were also seen in some patients who did not respond.

The CDR3 contains 16 residues, cysteine and phenylalanine counted. Only CDR3 DNA remains: 48 bases, in frame from the first base. For CDR1 and CDR2, the germline V gene lists SGHTA and FQGTGA. V sheds 5 bases and J sheds 6 bases, leaving 19 bases between their ends. Genomic DNA was isolated from the sorted cells so that the TCRbeta CDR3 region could be sequenced. The immunoSEQ Assay was used for sequencing of TCRbeta CDR3 regions. Sourced from immuneACCESS, this table was stored by TCRdb with only in-frame sequences that have V and J called. A share of the clones is absent; for the studies checked, an unresolved V gene accounts for under half, and the remainder has no known explanation. This sample holds 20,000 to 25,000 clones; about four fifths were observed only once. The ten largest clones add up to 50% of the sample. In this sample, this clone turned up a few times. Its antigen is still unknown. No much larger clonotype is one base removed from it; base qualities were not supplied. The identical CDR3 is also encoded by other nucleotide sequences in the sample.

The trial excluded patients who had a history of autoimmune disease or who were on systemic immunosuppression. Peripheral blood for TCR sequencing was drawn from every dose cohort at baseline, at cycle 4 day 1 and at cycle 7 day 1. Samples were obtained from an open-label, multicenter, first-in-human phase I dose-escalation trial of ivuxolimab. Adults with locally advanced or metastatic head and neck squamous cell, hepatocellular, melanoma or renal cell carcinoma were enrolled in the trial. Before TCR sequencing, CD4+ T cells and CD8+ T cells from peripheral blood were sorted into separate populations.

The sequence was collected from an adult with an advanced solid tumor such as melanoma, head and neck, liver or kidney cancer. Sequenced material: CD4+ or CD8+ T cells sorted from blood, taken in a trial of the OX40 agonist ivuxolimab. Recombination linked TRBV7-3 to TRBJ2-2, and TRBD2 may be the D gene, going by 7 matching bases. Here the CDR3 is given as CASSQGPGGQPGELFF. The DNA reads as follows: TGTGCCAGCAGCCAGGGTCCGGGGGGCCAACCCGGGGAGCTGTTTTTT. Outside the CDR3, residues come from the reference TRBV7-3 and TRBJ2-2 proteins, so the full variable domain is: GAGVSQTPSNKVTEKGKYVELRCDPISGHTALYWYRQSLGQGPEFLIYFQGTGAADDSGLPNDRFFAVRPEGSVSTLKIQRTERGDSAVYLCASSQGPGGQPGELFFGEGSRLTVL.